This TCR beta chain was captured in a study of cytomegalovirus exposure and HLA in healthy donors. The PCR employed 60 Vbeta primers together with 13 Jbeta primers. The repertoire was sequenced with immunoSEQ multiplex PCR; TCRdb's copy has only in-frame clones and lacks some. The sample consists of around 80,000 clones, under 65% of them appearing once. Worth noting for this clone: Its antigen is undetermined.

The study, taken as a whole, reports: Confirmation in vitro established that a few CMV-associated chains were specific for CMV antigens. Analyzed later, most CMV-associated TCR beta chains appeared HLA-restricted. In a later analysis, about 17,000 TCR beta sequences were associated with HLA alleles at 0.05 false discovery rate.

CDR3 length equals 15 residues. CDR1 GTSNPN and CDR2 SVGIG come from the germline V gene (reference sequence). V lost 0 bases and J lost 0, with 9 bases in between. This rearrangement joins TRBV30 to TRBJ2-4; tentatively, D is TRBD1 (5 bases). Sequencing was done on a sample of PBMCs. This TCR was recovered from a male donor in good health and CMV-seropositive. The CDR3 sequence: CAWSVLGLAKNIQYF. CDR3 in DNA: TGTGCCTGGAGTGTCCTGGGGCTAGCCAAAAACATTCAGTACTTC.